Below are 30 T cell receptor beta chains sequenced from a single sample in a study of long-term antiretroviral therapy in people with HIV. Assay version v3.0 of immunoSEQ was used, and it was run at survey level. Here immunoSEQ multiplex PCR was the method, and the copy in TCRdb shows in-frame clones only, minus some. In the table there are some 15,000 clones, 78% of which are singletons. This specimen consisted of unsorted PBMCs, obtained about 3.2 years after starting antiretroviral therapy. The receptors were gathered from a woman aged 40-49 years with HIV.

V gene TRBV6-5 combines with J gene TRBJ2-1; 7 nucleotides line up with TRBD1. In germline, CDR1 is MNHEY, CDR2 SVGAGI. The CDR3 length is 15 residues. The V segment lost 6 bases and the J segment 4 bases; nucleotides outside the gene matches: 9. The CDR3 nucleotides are TGTGCCAGCAGGCGTTCCGGGACAGTTTACAATGAGCAGTTCTTC. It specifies CASRRSGTVYNEQFF.

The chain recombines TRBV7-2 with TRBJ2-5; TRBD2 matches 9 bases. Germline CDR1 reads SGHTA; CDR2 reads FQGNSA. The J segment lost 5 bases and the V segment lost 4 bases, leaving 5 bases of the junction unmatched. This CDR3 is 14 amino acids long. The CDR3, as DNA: TGTGCCAGCAGCTCCAGCGGGGGGCGTGAGACCCAGTACTTC. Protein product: CASSSSGGRETQYF.

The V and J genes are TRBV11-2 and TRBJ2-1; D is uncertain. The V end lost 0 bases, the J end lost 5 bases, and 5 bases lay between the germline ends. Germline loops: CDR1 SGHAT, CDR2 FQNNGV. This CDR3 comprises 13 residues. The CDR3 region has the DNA TGTGCCAGCAGCTTAGACAGAAACAATGAGCAGTTCTTC. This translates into CASSLDRNNEQFF.

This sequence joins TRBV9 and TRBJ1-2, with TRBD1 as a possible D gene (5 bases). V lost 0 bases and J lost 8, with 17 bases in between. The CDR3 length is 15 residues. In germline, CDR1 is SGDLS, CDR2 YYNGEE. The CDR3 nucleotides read TGTGCCAGCAGCGTAGATCCGGGACGATCGGAAGGCTACACCTTC. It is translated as CASSVDPGRSEGYTF. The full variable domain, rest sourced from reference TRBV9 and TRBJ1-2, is DSGVTQTPKHLITATGQRVTLRCSPRSGDLSVYWYQQSLDQGLQFLIQYYNGEERAKGNILERFSAQQFPDLHSELNLSSLELGDSALYFCASSVDPGRSEGYTFGSGTRLTVV.

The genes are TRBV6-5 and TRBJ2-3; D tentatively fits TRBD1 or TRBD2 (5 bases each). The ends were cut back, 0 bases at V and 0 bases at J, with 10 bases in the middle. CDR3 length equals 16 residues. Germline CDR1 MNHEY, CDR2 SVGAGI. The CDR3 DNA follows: TGTGCCAGCAGTTACTCCGGGGACCCGAGCACAGATACGCAGTATTTT. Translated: CASSYSGDPSTDTQYF.

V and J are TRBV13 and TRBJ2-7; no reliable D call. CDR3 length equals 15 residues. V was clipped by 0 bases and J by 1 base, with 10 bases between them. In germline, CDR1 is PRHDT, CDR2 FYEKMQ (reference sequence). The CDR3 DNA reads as TGTGCCAGCAGCTTAGGCCAACAGCCTTCCTACGAGCAGTACTTC. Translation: CASSLGQQPSYEQYF.

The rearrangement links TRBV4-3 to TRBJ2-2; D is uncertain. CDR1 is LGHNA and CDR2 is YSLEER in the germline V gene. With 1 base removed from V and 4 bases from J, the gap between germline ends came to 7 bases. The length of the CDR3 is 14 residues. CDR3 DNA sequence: TGCGCCAGCAGCCAAGGCCCGGCCACCGGGGAGCTGTTTTTT. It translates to CASSQGPATGELFF.

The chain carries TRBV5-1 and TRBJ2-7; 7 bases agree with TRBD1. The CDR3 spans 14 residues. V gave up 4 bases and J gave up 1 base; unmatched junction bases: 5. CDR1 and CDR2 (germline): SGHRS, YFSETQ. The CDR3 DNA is TGCGCCAGCAGCCTCCAGACAGGGTCCTACGAGCAGTACTTC. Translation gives CASSLQTGSYEQYF.

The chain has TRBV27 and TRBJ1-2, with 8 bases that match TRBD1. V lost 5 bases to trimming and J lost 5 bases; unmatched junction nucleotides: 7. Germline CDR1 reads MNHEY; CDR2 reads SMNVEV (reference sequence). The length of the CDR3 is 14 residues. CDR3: CASSPKGQGYGYTF. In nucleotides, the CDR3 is TGTGCCAGCAGTCCCAAAGGACAGGGATATGGCTACACCTTC.

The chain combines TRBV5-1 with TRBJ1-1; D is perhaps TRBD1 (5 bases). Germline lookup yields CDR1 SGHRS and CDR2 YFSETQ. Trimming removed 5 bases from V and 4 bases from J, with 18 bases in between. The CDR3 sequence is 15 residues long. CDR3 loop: CASRQMGGAGTEAFF. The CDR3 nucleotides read TGCGCCAGCAGGCAGATGGGGGGTGCTGGCACTGAAGCTTTCTTT. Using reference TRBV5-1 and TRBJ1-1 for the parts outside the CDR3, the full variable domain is KAGVTQTPRYLIKTRGQQVTLSCSPISGHRSVSWYQQTPGQGLQFLFEYFSETQRNKGNFPGRFSGRQFSNSRSEMNVSTLELGDSALYLCASRQMGGAGTEAFFGQGTRLTVV.

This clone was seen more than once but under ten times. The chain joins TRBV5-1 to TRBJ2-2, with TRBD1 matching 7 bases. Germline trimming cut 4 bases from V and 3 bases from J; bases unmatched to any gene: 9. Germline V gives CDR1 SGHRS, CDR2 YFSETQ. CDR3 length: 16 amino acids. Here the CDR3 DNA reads TGCGCCAGCAGCCCACGGACAGGAGCTTACACCGGGGAGCTGTTTTTT. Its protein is CASSPRTGAYTGELFF.

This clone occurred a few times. This CDR3 is CASSFRDRDFLSYTF. CDR3 in DNA: TGTGCCAGCAGTTTCCGGGACAGGGATTTTTTGAGCTACACCTTC. V is TRBV6-6 and J is TRBJ1-2; 9 positions agree with TRBD1. In germline, CDR1 is MNHNY, CDR2 SVGAGI (reference sequence). The V segment lost 4 bases and the J segment 9 bases; nucleotides outside the gene matches: 12. The CDR3 is 15 residues long.

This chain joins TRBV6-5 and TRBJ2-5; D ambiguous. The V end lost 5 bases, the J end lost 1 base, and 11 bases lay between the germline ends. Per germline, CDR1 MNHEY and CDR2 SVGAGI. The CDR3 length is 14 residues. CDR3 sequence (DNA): TGTGCCAGCAGTCCCTACGAGCCCCAAGAGACCCAGTACTTC. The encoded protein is CASSPYEPQETQYF.

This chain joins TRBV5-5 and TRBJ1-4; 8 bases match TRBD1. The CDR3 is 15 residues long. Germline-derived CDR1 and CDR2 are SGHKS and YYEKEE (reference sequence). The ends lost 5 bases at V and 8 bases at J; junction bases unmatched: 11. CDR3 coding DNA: TGTGCCAGCAGATTTTCCAGGGGGCGCGAAGAAAAACTGTTTTTT. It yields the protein CASRFSRGREEKLFF.

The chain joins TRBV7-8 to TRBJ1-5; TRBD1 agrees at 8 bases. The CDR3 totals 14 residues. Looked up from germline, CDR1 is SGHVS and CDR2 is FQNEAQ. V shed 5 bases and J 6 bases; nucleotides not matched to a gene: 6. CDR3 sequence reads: CASSPRTGRQPQHF. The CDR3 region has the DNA TGTGCCAGCAGCCCCCGGACAGGGCGTCAGCCCCAGCATTTT.

The CDR3 spells CASRYSSVGELYEQYF. As DNA, the CDR3 is TGTGCCAGCAGATATTCATCGGTGGGGGAACTCTACGAGCAGTACTTC. The V gene is TRBV7-8, the J gene TRBJ2-7, with D possibly called TRBD1 or TRBD2 (5 bases each). The CDR3 covers 16 residues. Germline-derived CDR1 and CDR2 are SGHVS and FQNEAQ. Trimming pared 6 bases from V and 3 bases from J, leaving 21 bases between.

The CDR3 DNA sequence: TGTGCCAGCAGTAGACAGGGGGCTGGTCACTATGGCTACACCTTC. Amino acids: CASSRQGAGHYGYTF. The gene calls are TRBV6-5 and TRBJ1-2, with 10 bases identical to TRBD1. The CDR3 sequence is 15 residues long. With V trimmed by 5 bases and J by 3 bases, 6 bases remained unmatched. Germline lookup yields CDR1 MNHEY and CDR2 SVGAGI.

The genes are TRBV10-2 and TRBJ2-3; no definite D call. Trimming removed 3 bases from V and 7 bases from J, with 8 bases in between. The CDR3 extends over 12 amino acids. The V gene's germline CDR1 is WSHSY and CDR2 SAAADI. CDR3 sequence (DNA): TGCGCCAGCAGTGAAGGATGGAATACGCAGTATTTT. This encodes CASSEGWNTQYF.

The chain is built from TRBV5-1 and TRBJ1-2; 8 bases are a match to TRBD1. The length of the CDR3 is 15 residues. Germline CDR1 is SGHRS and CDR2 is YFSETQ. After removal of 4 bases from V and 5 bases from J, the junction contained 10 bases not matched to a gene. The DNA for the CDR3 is TGCGCCAGCAGCGAAGGGACAGGAGACGGGTATGGCTACACCTTC. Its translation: CASSEGTGDGYGYTF.

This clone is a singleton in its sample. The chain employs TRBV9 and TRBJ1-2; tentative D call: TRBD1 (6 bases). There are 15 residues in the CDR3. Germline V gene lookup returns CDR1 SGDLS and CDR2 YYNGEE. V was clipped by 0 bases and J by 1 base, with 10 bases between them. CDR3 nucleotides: TGTGCCAGCAGCGTAGGCAGGGGTAGTAACTATGGCTACACCTTC. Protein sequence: CASSVGRGSNYGYTF.

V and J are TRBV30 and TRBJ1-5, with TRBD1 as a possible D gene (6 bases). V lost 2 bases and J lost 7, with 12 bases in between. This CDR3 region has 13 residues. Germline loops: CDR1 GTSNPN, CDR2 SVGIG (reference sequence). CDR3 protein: CAWSQAGEQPQHF. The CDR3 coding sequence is TGTGCCTGGAGTCAGGCAGGGGAGCAGCCCCAGCATTTT.

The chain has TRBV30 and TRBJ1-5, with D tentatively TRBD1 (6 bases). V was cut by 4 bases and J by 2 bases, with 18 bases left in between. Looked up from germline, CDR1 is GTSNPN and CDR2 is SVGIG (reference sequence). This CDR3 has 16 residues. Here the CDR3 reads CAWNRVARGGNQPQHF. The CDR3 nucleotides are TGTGCCTGGAATCGGGTGGCCAGGGGAGGCAATCAGCCCCAGCATTTT.

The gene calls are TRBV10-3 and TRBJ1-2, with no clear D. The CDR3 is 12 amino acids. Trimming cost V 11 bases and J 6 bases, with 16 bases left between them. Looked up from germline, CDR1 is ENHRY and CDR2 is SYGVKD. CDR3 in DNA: TGTGCCGCAGACGGACTCAACGATGGCTACACCTTC. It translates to CAADGLNDGYTF.

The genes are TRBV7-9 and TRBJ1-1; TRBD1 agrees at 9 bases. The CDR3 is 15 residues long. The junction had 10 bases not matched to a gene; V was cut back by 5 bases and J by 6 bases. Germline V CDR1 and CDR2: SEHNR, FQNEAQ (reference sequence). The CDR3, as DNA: TGTGCCAGCAGCGCACCGGGACAGGGTACTCCTGAAGCTTTCTTT. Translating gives CASSAPGQGTPEAFF.

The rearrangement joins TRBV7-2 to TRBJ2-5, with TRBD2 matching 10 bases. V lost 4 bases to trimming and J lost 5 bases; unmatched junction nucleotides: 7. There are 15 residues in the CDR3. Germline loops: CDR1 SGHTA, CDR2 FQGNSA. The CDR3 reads CASSSGTSELETQYF. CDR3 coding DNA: TGTGCCAGCAGCTCCGGGACTAGCGAGCTGGAGACCCAGTACTTC. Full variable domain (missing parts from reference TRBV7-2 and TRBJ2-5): GAGVSQSPSNKVTEKGKDVELRCDPISGHTALYWYRQSLGQGLEFLIYFQGNSAPDKSGLPSDRFSAERTGGSVSTLTIQRTQQEDSAVYLCASSSGTSELETQYFGPGTRLLVL.

CDR3 DNA: TGCGCCAGCAGCTTGGACTCCGTTGGAAACACCATATATTTT. It is translated as CASSLDSVGNTIYF. V and J are TRBV5-1 and TRBJ1-3; no definite D call. The length of the CDR3 is 14 residues. Germline V lookup: CDR1 SGHRS, CDR2 YFSETQ. Trimming took off 0 bases at V and 3 bases at J, with 7 bases between the two ends.

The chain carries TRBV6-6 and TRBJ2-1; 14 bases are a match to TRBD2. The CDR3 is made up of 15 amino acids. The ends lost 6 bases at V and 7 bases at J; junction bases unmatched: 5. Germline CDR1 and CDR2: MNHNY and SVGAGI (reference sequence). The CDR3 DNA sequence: TGTGCCAGCAGCCTGGGGACTAGCGGGGGAAATGAGCAGTTCTTC. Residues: CASSLGTSGGNEQFF.

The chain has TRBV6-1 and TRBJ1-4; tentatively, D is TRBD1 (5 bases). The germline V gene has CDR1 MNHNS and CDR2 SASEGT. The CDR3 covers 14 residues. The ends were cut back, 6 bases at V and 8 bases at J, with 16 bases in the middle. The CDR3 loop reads CASRKGGRDEKLFF. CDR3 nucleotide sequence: TGTGCCAGCAGGAAAGGCGGAAGGGACGAAAAACTGTTTTTT.

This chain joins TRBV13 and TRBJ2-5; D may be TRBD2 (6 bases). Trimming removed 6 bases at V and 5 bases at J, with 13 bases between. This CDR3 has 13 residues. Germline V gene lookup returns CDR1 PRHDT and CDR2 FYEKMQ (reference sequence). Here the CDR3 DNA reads TGTGCCAGCAGTCGACTAGTGGTCGAGACCCAGTACTTC. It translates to CASSRLVVETQYF.

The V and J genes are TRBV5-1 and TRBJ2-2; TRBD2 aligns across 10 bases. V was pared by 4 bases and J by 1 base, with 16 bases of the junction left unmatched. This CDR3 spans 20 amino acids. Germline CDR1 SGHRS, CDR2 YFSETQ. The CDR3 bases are TGCGCCAGCAGCCCAACCATAGCGGGGGGCCGGACCTTGAACACCGGGGAGCTGTTTTTT. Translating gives CASSPTIAGGRTLNTGELFF.